This T cell receptor beta chain stems from a study of OX40 agonist ivuxolimab in advanced cancers. V dropped 7 bases and J dropped 2; count of bases not matched to a gene: 11. From germline, CDR1 is SEHNR and CDR2 FQNEAQ (reference sequence). CDR3 length: 16 residues. Here immunoSEQ multiplex PCR was the method, and the copy in TCRdb shows in-frame clones only, minus some. The repertoire holds 30,000 to 45,000 clones, around 90% seen once, with less than 25% in the top ten. On cycle 4 day 1 and cycle 7 day 1, as well as at baseline, blood was sampled. The J gene is TRBJ2-7, the V gene TRBV7-9, with 10 nucleotides matching TRBD2. This sequence was found in an adult with an advanced solid tumor such as melanoma, head and neck, liver or kidney cancer. Sample: CD4+ or CD8+ T cells sorted from blood, taken in a trial of the OX40 agonist ivuxolimab. The CDR3 DNA sequence: TGTGCCAGCACCAAAAGGACCGGGACTAGCGCCTACGAGCAGTACTTC. This codes for CASTKRTGTSAYEQYF.